This T cell receptor (beta chain) was recovered during a study of T cells in Graves' hyperthyroidism and ophthalmopathy. The CDR3 length is 14 residues. Trimming cost V 4 bases and J 6 bases; bases outside gene matches: 7. The germline gives CDR1 MNHEY, CDR2 SVGAGI. Amplification of TCR beta CDR3 regions used RNA as the template. First-round RT-PCR targeting the TCR CDR3 was performed with the HTBI primer set. One entry per CDR3 protein, called by TCRdb with MiXCR from the multiplex PCR reads. This repertoire shows 600,000 to 700,000 distinct CDR3 sequences, less than 45% found once; its top ten account for under 8.5%.

The clonotype originates from an adult man with Graves' disease, either hyperthyroidism or ophthalmopathy (not recorded which). V usage is TRBV6-5 and J usage is TRBJ1-2; the match to TRBD1 covers 8 bases. The sequencing input was peripheral blood or thyroid tissue (not recorded which). The CDR3, as DNA: TGTGCCAGCAGTTTCCAGGGGGCGGTCGATGGCTACACCTTC. This gives the protein CASSFQGAVDGYTF.